This TCR beta chain was sequenced in a study of vaccination effects on CD4 cells after COVID-19. This clone was seen more than once but under ten times. Antigen specificity is unknown. Following culture for ten to eleven days, CD4+ T cells were isolated. A half-volume exchange with IL-2 medium occurred on days 3 and 7. Repertoires were generated with immunoSEQ multiplex PCR, while TCRdb's copy carries only in-frame clones and drops some. The table has around 60,000 clones, 60% to 85% seen once. The study's findings and limits: In the late period after vaccination, infection- and vaccine-induced clones contracted markedly.

The ends lost 6 bases at V and 1 base at J; junction bases unmatched: 7. This CDR3 has 15 residues. CDR1 is MNHEY and CDR2 is SVGAGI in the germline V gene. This material consisted of CD4+ T cells from PBMCs cultured without peptide, taken before COVID-19 vaccination. The clonotype comes from a human donor who received a COVID-19 vaccine. This chain links TRBV6-5 with TRBJ1-1; 8 positions match TRBD1. In nucleotides, the CDR3 is TGTGCCAGCAGACCCACCGGGACAGGGAACACTGAAGCTTTCTTT. This gives the protein CASRPTGTGNTEAFF.